These T cell receptor beta chains were read from a single sample in a study of blood T cell repertoires in COVID-19. Assay: immunoSEQ multiplex PCR; the TCRdb copy retains only in-frame clones and omits some. The sample has a few hundred thousand clones, about nine tenths seen once. Source material: peripheral blood. The receptors were sampled from a man aged 50-59 years with acute or convalescent COVID-19. CDR3s include the opening cysteine and the closing phenylalanine or tryptophan. D genes are given only for firm matches. Clone size is not always given. Where it is, it says once, few, many or a class for expanded clones.

j_gene,abundance,len,d_gene,v_gene,CDR3nt,CDR3aa
TRBJ2-6,NA,14,NA,TRBV14,TGTGCCAGCAGCCAGGCATCTGGGGCCAACGTCCTGACTTTC,CASSQASGANVLTF
TRBJ2-1,NA,18,TRBD1,TRBV5-1,TGCGCCAGCAGCACCCAAGTAGGCGGGACAGGGGGCTACAATGAGCAGTTCTTC,CASSTQVGGTGGYNEQFF
TRBJ2-7,NA,14,NA,TRBV29-1,TGCAGCGTTGCGGGGGGGAAACAGGGGTACGAGCAGTACTTC,CSVAGGKQGYEQYF
TRBJ1-2,NA,16,TRBD1,TRBV27,TGTGCCAGCAGACCCTACCCTACCGACAGGGCGGGGGGCTACACCTTC,CASRPYPTDRAGGYTF
TRBJ2-7,NA,21,TRBD2,TRBV27,TGTGCCAGCAGTTTAAGGCCCTTAGCGGGGGGCACCTCAAGGGGGGCCTACGAGCAGTACTTC,CASSLRPLAGGTSRGAYEQYF
TRBJ1-2,NA,14,NA,TRBV4-1,TGCGCCAGCAGCCAAGATCGTGACAGTTATGGCTACACCTTC,CASSQDRDSYGYTF
TRBJ1-2,NA,13,TRBD1,TRBV27,TGTGCCAGCTGTTTTCGACAGGGGGCTGACTACACCTTC,CASCFRQGADYTF
TRBJ1-1,NA,15,NA,TRBV11-2,TGTGCCAGCAGACTCTTTGACACGGCTAACACTGAAGCTTTCTTT,CASRLFDTANTEAFF
TRBJ1-5,NA,14,TRBD1,TRBV7-9,TGTGCCAGCAGCCACGGACAGGGCAATCAGCCCCAGCATTTT,CASSHGQGNQPQHF
TRBJ2-7,NA,15,NA,TRBV18,TGTGCCAGCTCAAAGGAGGGGACAGAAGTCTACGAGCAGTACTTC,CASSKEGTEVYEQYF
TRBJ1-3,NA,14,NA,TRBV30,TGTGCCTGGAGGAACAGGAGCTCTGGAAACACCATATATTTT,CAWRNRSSGNTIYF
TRBJ1-1,NA,15,TRBD1,TRBV9,TGTGCCAGCAGCGCGGACAGGGGTAGATGGGCTGAAGCTTTCTTT,CASSADRGRWAEAFF
TRBJ1-1,NA,14,TRBD1,TRBV6-4,TGTGCCAGCAGCGTAACAGGGGGGGCCACTGAAGCTTTCTTT,CASSVTGGATEAFF
TRBJ1-5,NA,15,TRBD1,TRBV6-5,TGTGCCAGCACCTTAGACAGGGCGCAGGTTCAGCCCCAGCATTTT,CASTLDRAQVQPQHF
TRBJ2-1,NA,15,NA,TRBV19,TGTGCCAGTAGTATCGGGAGCCGCGCCTACAATGAGCAGTTCTTC,CASSIGSRAYNEQFF
TRBJ2-7,NA,14,NA,TRBV10-2,TGCGCCAGCTTTCGAAGGGGCGACTCCTACGAGCAGTACTTC,CASFRRGDSYEQYF
TRBJ1-1,NA,15,TRBD1,TRBV27,TGTGCCAGCAGTTTATCGGGACAGGGTTGGACTGAAGCTTTCTTT,CASSLSGQGWTEAFF
TRBJ2-5,NA,16,NA,TRBV4-1,TGCGCCAGCAGCCGAAACGGCCAGACTATCCAAGAGACCCAGTACTTC,CASSRNGQTIQETQYF
TRBJ1-1,NA,16,TRBD1,TRBV3-1/TRBV3-2,TGTGCCAGCAGCCAAGACACGTGGACAGGGGCCACTGAAGCTTTCTTT,CASSQDTWTGATEAFF
TRBJ2-7,NA,15,TRBD1,TRBV4-1,TGCGCCAGCAGCCATGGCGACAGGGTCTCCTACGAGCAGTACTTC,CASSHGDRVSYEQYF
TRBJ2-7,NA,14,TRBD1,TRBV6-5,TGTGCCAGCGGCCGAAACAGGGGAACCTACGAGCAGTACTTC,CASGRNRGTYEQYF
TRBJ1-1,NA,19,NA,TRBV7-5,TGTGTCAGAAGCTTAGGCAACCGCGGGCTCCTAGACATGAACACTGAAGCTTTCTTT,CVRSLGNRGLLDMNTEAFF
TRBJ2-1,NA,15,TRBD1,TRBV5-1,TGCGCCAGCAGCTACGGGACAGGGGCGTCCAATGAGCAGTTCTTC,CASSYGTGASNEQFF
TRBJ2-7,NA,16,NA,TRBV6-5,TGTGCCAGCAGTTACTCCAGGGAACTACGATTCTACGAGCAGTACTTC,CASSYSRELRFYEQYF
TRBJ2-1,NA,12,NA,TRBV12-3/TRBV12-4,TGTGCCAGCAGTTTAGGACTGGACAGTCTGTTCTTC,CASSLGLDSLFF
TRBJ2-2,NA,16,TRBD1,TRBV7-6,TGTGCCAGCAGCTCATCTACGACAGGGCACACCGGGGAGCTGTTTTTT,CASSSSTTGHTGELFF
TRBJ2-3,NA,14,NA,TRBV25-1,TGTGCCAGCAGTAGAACAGAGAGCACAGATACGCAGTATTTT,CASSRTESTDTQYF
TRBJ2-3,NA,16,NA,TRBV5-1,TGCGCCAGCAGCTTGGAGAGCAAGTTGGGCACAGATACGCAGTATTTT,CASSLESKLGTDTQYF
TRBJ2-7,NA,18,TRBD1,TRBV25-1,TGTGCCAGCAGTAGTAAAAGGGGACAGGGGGGCTACTCCTACGAGCAGTACTTC,CASSSKRGQGGYSYEQYF
TRBJ2-7,once,15,TRBD1,TRBV5-1,TGCGCCAGCAGCTTGGCCCAGGGGGAGTTTTACGAGCAGTACTTC,CASSLAQGEFYEQYF
TRBJ2-6,NA,17,TRBD1,TRBV19,TGTGCCAGTAGCAAGGACAGGGGGCCGGCTGGGGCCAACGTCCTGACTTTC,CASSKDRGPAGANVLTF
TRBJ1-2,NA,13,TRBD1,TRBV6-5,TGTGCCAGCAGCGACAGGGGGCGCCGTGGCTACACCTTC,CASSDRGRRGYTF
TRBJ2-3,NA,13,NA,TRBV12-3/TRBV12-4,TGTGCCAGCAGCCGGGTTAACACAGATACGCAGTATTTT,CASSRVNTDTQYF
TRBJ1-6,NA,15,TRBD1,TRBV27,TGTGCCAGCAGTTCCCTGGGGACAGGGAGTTCACCCCTCCACTTT,CASSSLGTGSSPLHF
TRBJ2-1,NA,15,TRBD1,TRBV5-4,TGTGCCAGCACAGATCGGACAGGGGGGTGGGATGAGCAGTTCTTC,CASTDRTGGWDEQFF
TRBJ2-7,NA,13,NA,TRBV20-1,TGCAGTGCTAGTAGACAGGCCCGGTACGAGCAGTACTTC,CSASRQARYEQYF
TRBJ1-1,NA,15,TRBD1,TRBV18,TGTGCCAGCTCACCACAGGGACAGTCGAACACTGAAGCTTTCTTT,CASSPQGQSNTEAFF
TRBJ1-3,NA,18,NA,TRBV21-1,TGTGCCAGCAGCCTACTTGCCCTCGGGGAGTCAGCTGGAAACACCATATATTTT,CASSLLALGESAGNTIYF
TRBJ1-1,few,14,NA,TRBV2,TGTGCCAGCAGTGAAGTTCAGGGGTGGGCTGAAGCTTTCTTT,CASSEVQGWAEAFF
TRBJ1-1,NA,13,NA,TRBV5-1,TGCGCCAGCAGCTTGGAACAGAACACTGAAGCTTTCTTT,CASSLEQNTEAFF
TRBJ1-4,NA,15,TRBD1,TRBV6-2/TRBV6-3,TGTGCCAGCAGCACCTCCGGGACAGTTTATGAAAAACTGTTTTTT,CASSTSGTVYEKLFF
TRBJ1-2,NA,15,NA,TRBV19,TGTGCCAGTAGTATAGATCGGGAACAGCACTATGGCTACACCTTC,CASSIDREQHYGYTF
TRBJ2-3,NA,16,TRBD1,TRBV5-5,TGTGCCAGCAGCTTGGGCCGGACAGGGGGCCTAGATACGCAGTATTTT,CASSLGRTGGLDTQYF
TRBJ1-5,NA,16,TRBD1,TRBV18,TGTGCCAGCTCACCGACAGGGGTCCGGAGCAATCAGCCCCAGCATTTT,CASSPTGVRSNQPQHF
TRBJ2-2,NA,19,NA,TRBV23-1,TGCGCCAGCATGTTGAATGGTGCAGGGGTCTGTAGTTTGACCGGGGAGCTGTTTTTT,CASMLNGAGVCSLTGELFF
TRBJ2-2,NA,19,NA,TRBV7-9,TGTGCCAGCAGCTTAGCGCCGGGGGGCTCATTTCTCCTTAGCGGGGAGCTGTTTTTT,CASSLAPGGSFLLSGELFF